Described below is a single T cell receptor beta chain sequence and its context. CDR1 and CDR2 from the germline V gene are SGHTA and FQGNSA. The CDR3 sequence is 13 residues long. Trimming removed 2 bases from V and 12 bases from J, with 14 bases in between. Here immunoSEQ multiplex PCR was the method, and the copy in TCRdb shows in-frame clones only, minus some. The sample has 91,000 or so clones, approximately 94% seen once. This entry comes from a study of T cell changes during pregnancy in multiple sclerosis. Sequencing was performed on peripheral blood, taken after pregnancy. This rearrangement joins TRBV7-2 to TRBJ2-4, with a weak D call TRBD2 (6 bases). The source of this sequence is a female donor with multiple sclerosis, enrolled in a pregnancy study. CDR3 coding DNA: TGTGCCAGCAGCTTATTATCGGGAGCTGATCAGTACTTC. Translating gives CASSLLSGADQYF.